This T cell receptor (beta chain) was retrieved from a study of cytomegalovirus exposure and HLA in healthy donors. Whole-study results and caveats: Most TCR sequences were seen very rarely across donors, but some public TCRs occurred in many.

Remarks on this clone: Antigen: not known.

The PCR was carried out with 60 Vbeta primers and 13 Jbeta primers. Data came from immunoSEQ multiplex PCR; TCRdb stores just in-frame clones and leaves some out. The table has under 200,000 clones, roughly 85% seen once. This CDR3 contains 17 residues. Germline-derived CDR1 and CDR2 are LNHDA and SQIVND (reference sequence). With V trimmed by 0 bases and J by 4 bases, 9 bases remained unmatched. V gene TRBV19 combines with J gene TRBJ1-1, with 9 bases aligning to TRBD1. Sequencing was carried out using PBMCs. This sequence was found in a woman aged 25-40 years in good health and CMV-seropositive. CDR3 nucleotide sequence: TGTGCCAGTAGTATAGACGGGGACAGGGTACTGACCACTGAAGCTTTCTTT. The encoded protein is CASSIDGDRVLTTEAFF.